Shown below are 21 T cell receptor beta chains from a single sample sequenced in a study of control samples from healthy donors and cancer patients. Profiled with immunoSEQ multiplex PCR; TCRdb holds only in-frame clones, not every one. Of some 40,000 clones detected, approximately 94% appear once; the ten largest clones hold roughly a quarter. The sample was blood. Source of these receptors: a man in his fifties or sixties in good health.

The chain couples TRBV7-9 to TRBJ2-7; 7 nucleotides align to TRBD2. Trimming removed 2 bases from V and 3 bases from J; junction bases left unmatched: 4. The germline V gene has CDR1 SEHNR and CDR2 FQNEAQ (reference sequence). This CDR3 has 14 amino acids. The DNA for the CDR3 is TGTGCCAGCAGCTTAACGCGCGGGAGCTACGAGCAGTACTTC. Translating it yields CASSLTRGSYEQYF.

This clone is a singleton in its sample. The CDR3 DNA reads as TGTGCCAGCAGTGACCCCGGGACTAGATCGTATGAGCAGTTCTTC. Translated: CASSDPGTRSYEQFF. V and J are TRBV2 and TRBJ2-1; TRBD2 matches 8 bases. Germline V gives CDR1 SNHLY, CDR2 FYNNEI. CDR3 length: 15 residues. V lost 3 bases, J lost 8 bases, and 9 bases stayed unmatched.

This clone occurred once. The V call is TRBV29-1, the J call TRBJ1-1, with no clear D. This CDR3 has 10 amino acids. CDR1 is SQVTM, CDR2 ANQGSEA, per germline. Trimming pared 4 bases from V and 4 bases from J, leaving 4 bases between. In DNA, the CDR3 is TGCAGCGTTGGAGGCACTGAAGCTTTCTTT. Its translation: CSVGGTEAFF.

V is TRBV2 and J is TRBJ1-1; the D gene is possibly TRBD1 (5 bases). The CDR3 totals 15 residues. Deletions cut 7 bases from V and 1 base from J, with 16 bases between. Germline assignment: CDR1 SNHLY and CDR2 FYNNEI. This CDR3 is CASTEGAGPNTEAFF. The CDR3 DNA reads TGTGCCAGCACCGAAGGGGCCGGGCCGAACACTGAAGCTTTCTTT.

The rearrangement joins TRBV15 to TRBJ2-7; no clear D gene. Germline CDR1 reads LNHNV; CDR2 reads YYDKDF (reference sequence). Trimming took 1 base from V and 7 from J, leaving 8 bases between them. The CDR3 covers 12 residues. The CDR3 region is CATSRGVLEQYF. The DNA for the CDR3 is TGTGCCACCAGCAGAGGTGTCCTTGAGCAGTACTTC. The complete variable domain, with remaining parts taken from reference TRBV15 and TRBJ2-7, reads DAMVIQNPRYQVTQFGKPVTLSCSQTLNHNVMYWYQQKSSQAPKLLFHYYDKDFNNEADTPDNFQSRRPNTSFCFLDIRSPGLGDTAMYLCATSRGVLEQYFGPGTRLTVT.

The chain is built from TRBV10-3 and TRBJ2-7; TRBD1 matches at 10 bases. With 6 bases clipped from V and 5 bases from J, the junction kept 4 bases outside the gene matches. CDR1 and CDR2 (germline): ENHRY, SYGVKD. The CDR3 consists of 13 residues. CDR3 region: CAIRGTGAHEQYF. CDR3 nucleotides: TGTGCCATCAGGGGGACAGGGGCCCACGAGCAGTACTTC.

This sequence joins TRBV24-1 and TRBJ1-5; D might be TRBD1 (5 bases). Germline CDR1 KGHDR, CDR2 SFDVKD. V lost 4 bases to trimming and J lost 7 bases, with 16 bases between them. The CDR3 sequence is 15 residues long. Here the CDR3 reads CATSDRMGGEQPQHF. CDR3 nucleotides: TGTGCCACCAGTGACCGCATGGGGGGAGAGCAGCCCCAGCATTTT.

The V and J genes are TRBV11-2 and TRBJ2-5; tentative D call: TRBD2 (6 bases). Trimming left V 7 bases short and J 3 bases short, with 21 bases between. The CDR3 is 16 residues long. The germline V gene has CDR1 SGHAT and CDR2 FQNNGV. CDR3 protein: CASTLFGVTREETQYF. The CDR3 DNA follows: TGTGCCAGCACCCTATTTGGTGTGACTAGAGAAGAGACCCAGTACTTC.

The chain links TRBV2 to TRBJ1-6, with 7 nucleotides matching TRBD1. The CDR3 is made up of 15 amino acids. Per the germline V gene, CDR1 is SNHLY and CDR2 is FYNNEI. Trimming at V came to 5 bases and at J to 6 bases, leaving 7 bases not matched to a gene. The CDR3 nucleotides read TGTGCCAGCAGTTTTGGACAGGAGCTTAATTCACCCCTCCACTTT. Protein: CASSFGQELNSPLHF.

The chain recombines TRBV18 with TRBJ1-1; the match to TRBD1 covers 10 bases. The CDR3 runs 14 residues. J was trimmed by 11 bases and V by 2 bases; bases with no gene match: 8. The germline V gene encodes CDR1 KGHSH and CDR2 LQKENI. The CDR3 is CASSPGTGASWAFF. The CDR3 DNA is TGTGCCAGCTCACCAGGGACAGGGGCCTCTTGGGCTTTCTTT.

This chain uses TRBV5-4 with TRBJ2-6; a possible D gene is TRBD1 (5 bases). V lost 3 bases, J lost 0 bases, and 13 bases lay in between. The germline gives CDR1 SGHNT, CDR2 YYREEE (reference sequence). CDR3 length: 17 residues. The CDR3 DNA sequence: TGTGCCAGCAGCTCCAGGGCAGGGAACTCTGGGGCCAACGTCCTGACTTTC. Its protein product is CASSSRAGNSGANVLTF.

This clone was seen just once. The chain has TRBV18 and TRBJ2-5; 7 bases are a match to TRBD1. The CDR3 contains 14 residues. Unmatched junction bases numbered 4, after V lost 2 bases and J lost 4 bases. CDR1 KGHSH and CDR2 LQKENI come from the germline V gene. In DNA, the CDR3 is TGTGCCAGCTCACCAAACAGGGGCCTAGAGACCCAGTACTTC. The encoded protein is CASSPNRGLETQYF.

J is TRBJ1-5 and V is TRBV2; D remains ambiguous. Per the germline V gene, CDR1 is SNHLY and CDR2 is FYNNEI. Trimming removed 5 bases from V and 13 bases from J, with 12 bases in between. The CDR3 has 11 amino acids. The CDR3, as DNA: TGTGCCAGCAGTACCAGCGAACGGCAGCATTTT. Translation gives CASSTSERQHF.

The chain combines TRBV3-1 (or the pseudogene TRBV3-2) with TRBJ2-1; a weak D match, TRBD1 (6 bases). This CDR3 spans 12 amino acids. The germline V gene has CDR1 LGHDT and CDR2 YNNKEL (reference sequence). V was pared by 1 base and J by 14 bases, with 12 bases between. The CDR3 sequence is CASSQGASGEFF. The CDR3 DNA reads TGTGCCAGCAGCCAAGGGGCGTCAGGGGAGTTCTTC.

This rearrangement joins TRBV25-1 to TRBJ1-5; D possibly corresponds to TRBD1 (6 bases). The CDR3 sequence is 15 residues long. The germline gives CDR1 MGHDK, CDR2 SYGVNS. Deletions cut 6 bases from V and 1 base from J, with 13 bases between. CDR3 coding DNA: TGTGCCAGCAGCCGGGACAATGGGAGCAATCAGCCCCAGCATTTT. This encodes CASSRDNGSNQPQHF.

This chain uses TRBV15 with TRBJ1-6; D gene ambiguous. Trimming left V 4 bases short and J 4 bases short, with 2 bases between. Germline CDR1 is LNHNV and CDR2 is YYDKDF (reference sequence). CDR3 length: 12 amino acids. The CDR3 DNA follows: TGTGCCACCAGCACGTATAATTCACCCCTCCACTTT. It translates to CATSTYNSPLHF.

V and J are TRBV7-9 and TRBJ2-7; D not resolved. The CDR3 contains 13 residues. The ends were cut back, 2 bases at V and 0 bases at J, with 5 bases in the middle. From germline, CDR1 is SEHNR and CDR2 FQNEAQ (reference sequence). CDR3 sequence reads: CASSLTISYEQYF. The CDR3 DNA follows: TGTGCCAGCAGCTTAACTATCTCCTACGAGCAGTACTTC.

The chain employs TRBV27 and TRBJ2-7; 8 bases map to TRBD2. The CDR3 is 15 amino acids. With V trimmed by 3 bases and J by 3 bases, 7 bases remained unmatched. In germline, CDR1 is MNHEY, CDR2 SMNVEV (reference sequence). The CDR3 region has the DNA TGTGCCAGCAGTTTCCAAGGGACTAGAGACTACGAGCAGTACTTC. Its protein is CASSFQGTRDYEQYF.

The chain has TRBV5-1 and TRBJ2-1; 7 positions agree with TRBD2. Germline-derived CDR1 and CDR2 are SGHRS and YFSETQ. J gave up 5 bases and V 0 bases, and 11 bases lay outside the gene matches. CDR3 length: 17 amino acids. DNA for the CDR3: TGCGCCAGCAGCTTGGCCATCGGGAGGCCTCTGAACAATGAGCAGTTCTTC. Its translation is CASSLAIGRPLNNEQFF.

The rearrangement links TRBV9 to TRBJ2-7; 7 bases align to TRBD1. This CDR3 has 14 residues. With 1 base clipped from V and 1 base from J, the junction kept 2 bases outside the gene matches. CDR1 SGDLS and CDR2 YYNGEE come from the germline V gene. The CDR3 coding sequence is TGTGCCAGCAGCGTAACAGGGGTATCCTACGAGCAGTACTTC. Amino acids: CASSVTGVSYEQYF.

The chain combines TRBV30 with TRBJ1-1; a possible D gene is TRBD1 (6 bases). Germline V lookup: CDR1 GTSNPN, CDR2 SVGIG (reference sequence). Trimming left V 2 bases short and J 0 bases short, with 13 bases between. The CDR3 loop spans 15 amino acids. The CDR3 nucleotides are TGTGCCTGGAGTTGGGGGCGTCGTGTGAACACTGAAGCTTTCTTT. Its translation: CAWSWGRRVNTEAFF. Full variable domain (outside the CDR3, taken from reference TRBV30 and TRBJ1-1): SQTIHQWPATLVQPVGSPLSLECTVEGTSNPNLYWYRQAAGRGLQLLFYSVGIGQISSEVPQNLSASRPQDRQFILSSKKLLLSDSGFYLCAWSWGRRVNTEAFFGQGTRLTVV.